The rows below give T cell receptor beta chains drawn from one sample of a study of blood T cells in healthy people across ages. MiXCR, run by TCRdb on the 5' RACE reads, gives a single entry per CDR3 protein. Among 450,000 to 700,000 distinct CDR3 sequences, 25% to 30% were seen once, and the ten largest hold about 18%. The material sequenced was blood. These receptors were collected from a woman aged 70-85 years in good health. Both conserved end residues are part of each CDR3. The order of the fields is J gene, V gene, clone size, D gene, CDR3 DNA, CDR3 protein. D genes are given only for firm matches. Clone size, where shown, is once, few, many, or a class for clones that have expanded.

TRBJ2-7 TRBV30 few TRBD1 TGTGCCTGGGGACAGGGGAGCGAGCAGTACTTC CAWGQGSEQYF
TRBJ2-1 TRBV4-2 NA TRBD2 TGTGCCAGCAGTGTTGGACTAGCGGGGGGACCTTCCAGCTCCTACAATGAGCAGTTCTTC CASSVGLAGGPSSSYNEQFF
TRBJ1-5 TRBV12-3/TRBV12-4 NA TRBD1 TGTGCCAGCAGGGGACAGGGAGGTTACAATCAGCCCCAGCATTTT CASRGQGGYNQPQHF
TRBJ2-7 TRBV11-2 few NA TGTGCCAGCAGCCCATCTCAGGGGATACGGCAGTACTTC CASSPSQGIRQYF
TRBJ2-5 TRBV29-1 NA NA TGCAGCGTTGGGAAGAGGCAAGAGACCCAGTACTTC CSVGKRQETQYF
TRBJ2-3 TRBV9 NA NA TGTGCCAGCAGCGTAGGTAGGGAAACGCAGTATTTT CASSVGRETQYF
TRBJ2-1 TRBV5-1 once NA TGCGCCAGCAGCTTGGGGGGCCCGGGGAGCTCCTACAATGAGCAGTTCTTC CASSLGGPGSSYNEQFF
TRBJ2-5 TRBV5-4 NA NA TGTGCCAGCAGCTTTATTGACAGCAAAGAGACCCAGTACTTC CASSFIDSKETQYF
TRBJ2-2 TRBV27 few NA TGTGCCAGCAGTTTAGCGTTTTCTGCGAACACCGGGGAGCTGTTTTTT CASSLAFSANTGELFF
TRBJ1-2 TRBV7-2 NA NA TGTGCCAGCAGCCCCCGAGGCGCCTATCTTGATGGCTACACATTC CASSPRGAYLDGYTF
TRBJ2-7 TRBV12-3/TRBV12-4 few TRBD1 TGTGCCAGCAGTTTTGACCCGGGACAGGGGGCTTACGAGCAGTACTTC CASSFDPGQGAYEQYF
TRBJ2-1 TRBV9 few TRBD2 TGTGCCAGCAGCGTAGAGGATATGACTAGCGGGGGGTTTGAGCAGTTCTTC CASSVEDMTSGGFEQFF
TRBJ2-1 TRBV4-2 NA NA TGTGCCAGCAGCCAAGAAGTGCACAATGAGCAGTTCTTC CASSQEVHNEQFF
TRBJ2-2 TRBV10-3 NA NA TGTGCCATCAGCGGCGGGGCCGGGGAGCTGTTTTTT CAISGGAGELFF
TRBJ2-7 TRBV14 once TRBD1 TGTGCCAGCAGCTCACCTTTCGGGACAGGGGGCTTCGAGCAGTACTTC CASSSPFGTGGFEQYF